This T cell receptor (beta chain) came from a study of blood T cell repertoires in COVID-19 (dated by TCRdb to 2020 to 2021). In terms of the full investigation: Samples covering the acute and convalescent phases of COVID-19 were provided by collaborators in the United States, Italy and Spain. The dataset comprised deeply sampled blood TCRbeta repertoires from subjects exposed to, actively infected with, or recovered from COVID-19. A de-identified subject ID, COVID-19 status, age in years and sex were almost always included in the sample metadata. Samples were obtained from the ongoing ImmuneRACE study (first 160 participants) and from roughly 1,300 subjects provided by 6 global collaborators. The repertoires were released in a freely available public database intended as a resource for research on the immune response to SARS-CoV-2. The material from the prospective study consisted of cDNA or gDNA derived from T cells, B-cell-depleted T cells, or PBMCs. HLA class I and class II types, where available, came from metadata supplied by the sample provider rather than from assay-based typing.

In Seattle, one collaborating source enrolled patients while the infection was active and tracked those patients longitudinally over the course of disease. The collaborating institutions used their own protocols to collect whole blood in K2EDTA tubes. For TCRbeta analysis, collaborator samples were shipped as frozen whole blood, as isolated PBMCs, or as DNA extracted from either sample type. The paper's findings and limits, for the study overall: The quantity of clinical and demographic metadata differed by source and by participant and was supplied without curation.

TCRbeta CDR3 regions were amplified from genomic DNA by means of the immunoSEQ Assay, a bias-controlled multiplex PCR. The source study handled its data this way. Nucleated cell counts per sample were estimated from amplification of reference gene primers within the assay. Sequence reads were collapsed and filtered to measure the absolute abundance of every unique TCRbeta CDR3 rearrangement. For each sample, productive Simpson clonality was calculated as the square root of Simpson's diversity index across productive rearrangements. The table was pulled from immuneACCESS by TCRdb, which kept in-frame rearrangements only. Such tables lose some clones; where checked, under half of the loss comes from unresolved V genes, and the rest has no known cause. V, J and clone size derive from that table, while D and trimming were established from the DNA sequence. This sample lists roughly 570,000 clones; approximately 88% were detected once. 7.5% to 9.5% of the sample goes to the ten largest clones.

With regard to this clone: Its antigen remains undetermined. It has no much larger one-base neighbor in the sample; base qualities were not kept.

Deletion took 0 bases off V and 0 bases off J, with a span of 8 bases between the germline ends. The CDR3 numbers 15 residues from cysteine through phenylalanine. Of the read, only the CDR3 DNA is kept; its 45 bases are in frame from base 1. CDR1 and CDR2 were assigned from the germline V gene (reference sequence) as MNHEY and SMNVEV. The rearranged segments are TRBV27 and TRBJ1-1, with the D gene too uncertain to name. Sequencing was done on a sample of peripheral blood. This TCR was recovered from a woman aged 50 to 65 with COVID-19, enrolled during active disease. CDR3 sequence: CASSLSSGVNTEAFF. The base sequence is TGTGCCAGCAGTTTATCGTCGGGAGTGAACACTGAAGCTTTCTTT.